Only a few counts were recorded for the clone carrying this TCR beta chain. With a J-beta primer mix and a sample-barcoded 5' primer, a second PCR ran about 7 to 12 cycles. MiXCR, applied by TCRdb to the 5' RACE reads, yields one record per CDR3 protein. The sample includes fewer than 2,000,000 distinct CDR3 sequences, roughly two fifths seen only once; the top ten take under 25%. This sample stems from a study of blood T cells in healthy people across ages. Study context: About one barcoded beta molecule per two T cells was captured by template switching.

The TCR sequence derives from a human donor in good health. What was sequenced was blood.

CDR3 amino acids: CASSLGPQNTEAFF. CDR3 in DNA: TGCGCCAGCAGCTTGGGACCGCAGAACACTGAAGCTTTCTTT. This rearrangement joins TRBV5-1 to TRBJ1-1; D is ambiguous. Germline CDR1 reads SGHRS; CDR2 reads YFSETQ. Trimming cost V 0 bases and J 1 base, with 7 bases left between them. This CDR3 spans 14 amino acids.